The 24 T cell receptor beta chains in this list originate from one sample, sequenced in a study of glioma-infiltrating T cells after dendritic cell vaccination. TCRdb keeps only in-frame clones here, not all; method: immunoSEQ multiplex PCR. The repertoire holds about 87,000 clones, with around 90% as singletons. Sequences were derived from blood, sampled before dendritic cell vaccination. Source of these receptors: a human donor with glioblastoma.

The chain uses TRBV7-3 and TRBJ1-1; 8 nucleotides match TRBD1. The CDR3 is 14 residues long. Germline lookup yields CDR1 SGHTA and CDR2 FQGTGA. Trimming removed 5 bases from V and 2 bases from J; junction bases left unmatched: 4. Here the CDR3 reads CASSPDRGNTEAFF. The CDR3 DNA is TGTGCCAGCAGCCCCGACAGGGGTAACACTGAAGCTTTCTTT.

The chain couples TRBV5-1 to TRBJ1-2; 8 bases fit TRBD1. Germline trimming cut 4 bases from V and 8 bases from J; bases unmatched to any gene: 13. This CDR3 is 15 amino acids long. Germline CDR1 is SGHRS and CDR2 is YFSETQ. CDR3 protein: CASSRTGGPESGYTF. CDR3 DNA sequence: TGCGCCAGCAGCCGCACAGGGGGACCGGAAAGCGGCTACACCTTC. Supplemented by reference TRBV5-1 and TRBJ1-2, the full variable domain reads KAGVTQTPRYLIKTRGQQVTLSCSPISGHRSVSWYQQTPGQGLQFLFEYFSETQRNKGNFPGRFSGRQFSNSRSEMNVSTLELGDSALYLCASSRTGGPESGYTFGSGTRLTVV.

The chain employs TRBV6-1 and TRBJ1-1; 9 nucleotides line up with TRBD1. Germline CDR1 MNHNS, CDR2 SASEGT. The V gene end was trimmed by 7 bases and the J gene end by 4 bases; junction bases not matched to a gene: 4. There are 13 residues in the CDR3. The CDR3: CASNRGPGTEAFF. The CDR3 DNA reads TGTGCCAGCAACAGGGGGCCGGGCACTGAAGCTTTCTTT.

The rearrangement joins TRBV6-6 to TRBJ2-7, with TRBD2 as a possible D gene (6 bases). The V and J ends lost 2 bases and 3 bases respectively, with 17 bases between them. The CDR3 length is 16 residues. Germline V CDR1 and CDR2: MNHNY, SVGAGI (reference sequence). CDR3 bases: TGTGCCAGCAGTTACGGAGGGTCGGAATGGGACTACGAGCAGTACTTC. Translated: CASSYGGSEWDYEQYF.

The chain uses TRBV6-1 and TRBJ2-7; D perhaps matches TRBD1 (6 bases). The CDR3 contains 12 residues. Trimming took off 6 bases at V and 3 bases at J, with 9 bases between the two ends. Germline loops: CDR1 MNHNS, CDR2 SASEGT. The CDR3, as DNA: TGTGCCAGCAGCCGGACAGTCTACGAGCAGTACTTC. Protein: CASSRTVYEQYF.

The chain recombines TRBV5-1 with TRBJ2-3, with D maybe TRBD2 (6 bases). The CDR3 length is 14 residues. Looked up from germline, CDR1 is SGHRS and CDR2 is YFSETQ. Deletions cut 3 bases from V and 6 bases from J, with 14 bases between. For the CDR3, the DNA is TGCGCCAGCAGCTGGGGGGAGTTCGCGGATACGCAGTATTTT. It specifies CASSWGEFADTQYF. Full variable domain (outside the CDR3, taken from reference TRBV5-1 and TRBJ2-3): KAGVTQTPRYLIKTRGQQVTLSCSPISGHRSVSWYQQTPGQGLQFLFEYFSETQRNKGNFPGRFSGRQFSNSRSEMNVSTLELGDSALYLCASSWGEFADTQYFGPGTRLTVL.

CDR3 bases: TGCGCCAGCAGCTTGGCGGGTCTGGATAATCAGCCCCAGCATTTT. Protein sequence: CASSLAGLDNQPQHF. The chain carries TRBV5-1 and TRBJ1-5; D is undetermined. The CDR3 consists of 15 residues. Looked up from germline, CDR1 is SGHRS and CDR2 is YFSETQ. V lost 0 bases, J lost 4 bases, and 11 bases lay in between.

This clone was seen once. The chain links TRBV5-1 to TRBJ1-4, with 10 positions matching TRBD1. The V and J ends lost 3 bases and 10 bases, in that order; junction bases with no gene match: 3. The CDR3 has 13 residues. CDR1 SGHRS and CDR2 YFSETQ come from the germline V gene. The CDR3 bases are TGCGCCAGCAGCTCCGGGACAGGGGCAAAACTGTTTTTT. Its protein product is CASSSGTGAKLFF.

This chain joins TRBV21-1 and TRBJ2-3; the tabulated D call, TRBD1, remains unverified against the DNA. TRBV21-1 is given as a pseudogene. The CDR3 loop spans 14 amino acids. CDR3 protein: CARLPGQGADTQYF. The CDR3, as DNA: TGTGCCAGGCTACCGGGACAGGGGGCAGATACGCAGTATTTT.

This rearrangement joins TRBV5-1 to TRBJ1-1, with 10 bases identical to TRBD1. V shed 0 bases and J 0 bases; nucleotides not matched to a gene: 2. Germline lookup yields CDR1 SGHRS and CDR2 YFSETQ. There are 16 residues in the CDR3. The chain's CDR3 is CASSLGTGGMNTEAFF. Written as DNA, the CDR3 is TGCGCCAGCAGCTTGGGGACAGGGGGAATGAACACTGAAGCTTTCTTT.

The rearrangement uses TRBV19 and TRBJ2-1; maybe TRBD2 (6 bases). V gave up 7 bases and J gave up 2 bases, with 15 bases separating them. Germline V gives CDR1 LNHDA, CDR2 SQIVND (reference sequence). The CDR3 has 15 amino acids. The CDR3 nucleotides are TGTGCCAGTAATTCGGGAGCGGTGCCCTACAATGAGCAGTTCTTC. Translating gives CASNSGAVPYNEQFF.

The gene calls are TRBV6-6 and TRBJ1-3; D gene ambiguous. Per germline, CDR1 MNHNY and CDR2 SVGAGI (reference sequence). V was trimmed by 5 bases and J by 0 bases, leaving 11 bases between them. The CDR3 has 15 amino acids. The DNA of the CDR3 is TGTGCCAGCAGTCTTCCGCCGGGCTCTGGAAACACCATATATTTT. Residues: CASSLPPGSGNTIYF.

The J gene is TRBJ1-3, the V gene TRBV15; D is unresolved. Trimming removed 7 bases from V and 4 bases from J, with 14 bases in between. The V gene's germline CDR1 is LNHNV and CDR2 YYDKDF (reference sequence). The CDR3 is made up of 14 amino acids. The CDR3 DNA follows: TGTGCCACCACCCCGAGGGTGGGGGGAAACACCATATATTTT. Amino acids: CATTPRVGGNTIYF.

The chain joins TRBV4-1 to TRBJ2-7, with D unresolved. Germline lookup yields CDR1 MGHRA and CDR2 YSYEKL. The CDR3 has 15 amino acids. The V end lost 0 bases, the J end lost 3 bases, and 12 bases lay between the germline ends. CDR3 nucleotides: TGCGCCAGCAGCCAAGAGCCCAATAGAGGCTACGAGCAGTACTTC. Encoded protein: CASSQEPNRGYEQYF.

The table lists this clone with a count of one. The CDR3: CASSPPSGRAVEQYF. The CDR3 nucleotides are TGCGCCAGCAGCCCTCCGAGCGGGAGGGCCGTGGAGCAGTACTTC. This rearrangement joins TRBV4-1 to TRBJ2-7, with 10 positions matching TRBD2. The CDR3 is 15 residues long. With 4 bases clipped from V and 7 bases from J, the junction kept 10 bases outside the gene matches. Germline lookup yields CDR1 MGHRA and CDR2 YSYEKL.

This clone showed up just once. This chain links TRBV6-5 with TRBJ1-1; possible D gene TRBD1, 5 bases. Germline V gives CDR1 MNHEY, CDR2 SVGAGI. The CDR3 spans 16 residues. Trimming shortened V by 6 bases and J by 0 bases, and 17 bases separated the two germline ends. This CDR3 reads CASRYPTVDMNTEAFF. The CDR3 nucleotides are TGTGCCAGCAGATACCCGACAGTAGACATGAACACTGAAGCTTTCTTT.

The chain is built from TRBV14 and TRBJ2-1; the match to TRBD2 covers 7 bases. Germline CDR1 reads SGHDN; CDR2 reads FVKESK. V lost 3 bases to trimming and J lost 4 bases; unmatched junction nucleotides: 12. The CDR3 spans 17 residues. The CDR3, as DNA: TGTGCCAGCAGCCAGCTTCTCTTTGCGGGAGCTTACAATGAGCAGTTCTTC. Translation gives CASSQLLFAGAYNEQFF.

This rearrangement joins TRBV5-5 to TRBJ1-1, with 7 bases lining up with TRBD1. Germline V gene sequence: CDR1 SGHKS, CDR2 YYEKEE (reference sequence). The CDR3 spans 15 residues. After removal of 4 bases from V and 3 bases from J, the junction contained 9 bases not matched to a gene. CDR3 region: CASSTRQGRDTEAFF. CDR3 in DNA: TGTGCCAGCAGCACGCGACAGGGTAGAGACACTGAAGCTTTCTTT.

The V gene is TRBV20-1, the J gene TRBJ2-1; the D is unclear. This CDR3 has 11 amino acids. V was shortened by 6 bases and J by 6 bases, with 9 bases between the two germline ends. Germline V gene sequence: CDR1 DFQATT, CDR2 SNEGSKA (reference sequence). The CDR3 is CSARPGNEQFF. For the CDR3, the DNA is TGCAGTGCCCGGCCGGGCAATGAGCAGTTCTTC.

J is TRBJ2-1 and V is TRBV9, with 12 bases identical to TRBD2. V lost 3 bases and J lost 6; bases outside the gene matches: 7. The CDR3 consists of 16 residues. Germline CDR1 and CDR2: SGDLS and YYNGEE. The CDR3 reads CASSGLAGANPNEQFF. The DNA of the CDR3 is TGTGCCAGCAGCGGACTAGCGGGAGCGAATCCCAATGAGCAGTTCTTC.

The V and J genes are TRBV19 and TRBJ1-4; possible D gene TRBD1, 5 bases. Germline values: CDR1 LNHDA, CDR2 SQIVND (reference sequence). V dropped 6 bases and J dropped 8 bases, with 13 bases sitting between them. The CDR3 loop spans 13 amino acids. CDR3 residues: CASRRSGGEKLFF. The DNA of the CDR3 is TGTGCCAGTAGAAGAAGCGGGGGGGAAAAACTGTTTTTT.

The gene calls are TRBV11-3 and TRBJ2-1, with 10 bases fitting TRBD2. Germline V CDR1 and CDR2: SGHNT, YENEEA. The CDR3 is made up of 16 amino acids. Trimming took 0 bases from V and 4 from J; bases not matched to a gene: 3. This chain's CDR3 is CASSLEAGGPYNEQFF. In DNA, the CDR3 is TGTGCCAGCAGCTTAGAAGCGGGAGGGCCGTACAATGAGCAGTTCTTC.

The rearrangement uses TRBV27 and TRBJ1-1; maybe TRBD1 (6 bases). Germline-derived CDR1 and CDR2 are MNHEY and SMNVEV (reference sequence). Trimming shortened V by 5 bases and J by 1 base, and 8 bases separated the two germline ends. CDR3 length equals 13 residues. The chain's CDR3 is CASSRTANTEAFF. The DNA of the CDR3 is TGTGCCAGCAGTCGGACAGCGAACACTGAAGCTTTCTTT.

The chain recombines TRBV10-3 with TRBJ1-5; 7 positions agree with TRBD1. Germline CDR1 is ENHRY and CDR2 is SYGVKD. The CDR3 sequence is 15 residues long. V dropped 10 bases and J dropped 4; count of bases not matched to a gene: 13. The chain's CDR3 is CATDRDGLGNQPQHF. The CDR3 DNA is TGTGCCACAGACAGGGACGGCCTTGGGAATCAGCCCCAGCATTTT.